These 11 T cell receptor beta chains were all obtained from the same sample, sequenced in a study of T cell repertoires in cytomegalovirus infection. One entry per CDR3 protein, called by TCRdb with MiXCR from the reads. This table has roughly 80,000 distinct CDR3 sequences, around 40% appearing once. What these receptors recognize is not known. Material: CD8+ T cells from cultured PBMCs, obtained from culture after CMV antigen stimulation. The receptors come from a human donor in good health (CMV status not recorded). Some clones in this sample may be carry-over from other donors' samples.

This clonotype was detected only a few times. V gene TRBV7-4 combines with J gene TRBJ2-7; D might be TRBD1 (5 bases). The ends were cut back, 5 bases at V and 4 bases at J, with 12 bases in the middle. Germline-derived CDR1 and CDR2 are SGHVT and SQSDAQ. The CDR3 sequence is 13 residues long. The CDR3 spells CASSPRAGYEQYF. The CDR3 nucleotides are TGTGCCAGCAGCCCCCGGGCAGGGTACGAGCAGTACTTC.

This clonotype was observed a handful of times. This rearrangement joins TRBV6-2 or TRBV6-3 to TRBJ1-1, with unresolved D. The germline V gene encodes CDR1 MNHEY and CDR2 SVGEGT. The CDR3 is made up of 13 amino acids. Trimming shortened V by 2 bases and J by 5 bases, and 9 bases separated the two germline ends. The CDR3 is CASSYVGETEAFF. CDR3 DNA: TGTGCCAGCAGTTACGTCGGGGAAACTGAAGCTTTCTTT.

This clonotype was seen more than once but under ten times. CDR3 in amino acids: CASSLGRGGGNEQFF. In DNA, the CDR3 is TGTGCCAGCAGCTTAGGGCGGGGGGGTGGCAATGAGCAGTTCTTC. The rearrangement joins TRBV7-8 to TRBJ2-1; 9 nucleotides line up with TRBD2. This CDR3 contains 15 residues. Germline CDR1 and CDR2: SGHVS and FQNEAQ. Trimming at V came to 1 base and at J to 6 bases, leaving 4 bases not matched to a gene.

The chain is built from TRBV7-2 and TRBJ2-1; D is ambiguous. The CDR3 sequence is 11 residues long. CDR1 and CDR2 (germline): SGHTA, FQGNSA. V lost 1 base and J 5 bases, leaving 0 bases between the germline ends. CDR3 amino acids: CASSLDNEQFF. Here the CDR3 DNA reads TGTGCCAGCAGCTTAGACAATGAGCAGTTCTTC.

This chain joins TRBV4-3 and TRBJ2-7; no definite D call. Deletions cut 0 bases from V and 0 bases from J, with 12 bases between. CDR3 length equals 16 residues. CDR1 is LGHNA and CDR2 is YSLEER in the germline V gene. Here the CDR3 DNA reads TGCGCCAGCAGCCAAGATTATGGCGAAGCCTCCTACGAGCAGTACTTC. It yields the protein CASSQDYGEASYEQYF.

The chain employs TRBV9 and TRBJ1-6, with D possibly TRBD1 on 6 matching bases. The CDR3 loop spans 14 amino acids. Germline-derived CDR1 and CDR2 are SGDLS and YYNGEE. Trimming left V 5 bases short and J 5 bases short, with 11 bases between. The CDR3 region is CASRRGHNNSPLHF. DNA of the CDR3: TGTGCCAGCAGGAGGGGACACAATAATTCACCCCTCCACTTT. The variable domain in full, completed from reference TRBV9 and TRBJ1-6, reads DSGVTQTPKHLITATGQRVTLRCSPRSGDLSVYWYQQSLDQGLQFLIQYYNGEERAKGNILERFSAQQFPDLHSELNLSSLELGDSALYFCASRRGHNNSPLHFGNGTRLTVT.

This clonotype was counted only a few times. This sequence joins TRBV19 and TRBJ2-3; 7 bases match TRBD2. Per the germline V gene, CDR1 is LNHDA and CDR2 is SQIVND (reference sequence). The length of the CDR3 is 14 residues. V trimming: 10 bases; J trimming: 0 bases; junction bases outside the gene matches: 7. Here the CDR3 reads CATSTSVSTDTQYF. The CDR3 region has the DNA TGTGCCACCTCCACTAGCGTAAGCACAGATACGCAGTATTTT.

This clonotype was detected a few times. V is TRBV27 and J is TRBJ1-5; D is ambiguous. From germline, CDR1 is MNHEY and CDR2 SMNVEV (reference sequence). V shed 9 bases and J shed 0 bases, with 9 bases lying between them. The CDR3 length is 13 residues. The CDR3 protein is CASGWGSNQPQHF. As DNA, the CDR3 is TGTGCCAGTGGTTGGGGTAGCAATCAGCCCCAGCATTTT.

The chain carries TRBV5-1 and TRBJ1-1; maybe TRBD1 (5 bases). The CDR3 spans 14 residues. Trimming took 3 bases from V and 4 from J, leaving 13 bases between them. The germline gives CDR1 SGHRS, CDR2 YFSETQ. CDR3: CASSSVGGTTEAFF. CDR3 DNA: TGCGCCAGCAGCTCCGTCGGGGGGACCACTGAAGCTTTCTTT. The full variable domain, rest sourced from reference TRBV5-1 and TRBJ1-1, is KAGVTQTPRYLIKTRGQQVTLSCSPISGHRSVSWYQQTPGQGLQFLFEYFSETQRNKGNFPGRFSGRQFSNSRSEMNVSTLELGDSALYLCASSSVGGTTEAFFGQGTRLTVV.

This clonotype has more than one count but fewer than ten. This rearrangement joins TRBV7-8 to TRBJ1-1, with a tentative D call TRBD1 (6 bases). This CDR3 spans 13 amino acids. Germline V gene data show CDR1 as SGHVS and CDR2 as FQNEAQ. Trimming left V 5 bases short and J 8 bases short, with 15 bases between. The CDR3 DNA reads TGTGCCAGCAGCGAAGGGCAGGGGACCGAAGCTTTCTTT. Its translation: CASSEGQGTEAFF.

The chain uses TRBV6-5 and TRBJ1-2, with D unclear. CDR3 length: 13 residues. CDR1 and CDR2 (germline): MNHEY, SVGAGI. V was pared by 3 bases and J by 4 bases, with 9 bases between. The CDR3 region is CASSYSAVYGYTF. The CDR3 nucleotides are TGTGCCAGCAGTTATTCGGCAGTCTATGGCTACACCTTC.